This TCR beta chain emerged from a study of T cell changes during pregnancy in multiple sclerosis. This clone was picked up one time. TCRdb keeps only in-frame clones here, not all; method: immunoSEQ multiplex PCR. The sample lists tens of thousands of clones; 94% were seen once. CDR3 size: 13 residues. Germline V CDR1 and CDR2: ENHRY, SYGVKD. J was trimmed by 2 bases and V by 8 bases; bases with no gene match: 6. This chain connects TRBV10-3 to TRBJ2-7, with 7 bases that match TRBD1. The sample was peripheral blood, taken in the second trimester of pregnancy. This TCR came from a female donor in good health, enrolled as a control in a pregnancy study. CDR3 coding DNA: TGTGCCATCCTGGAGCAGGGGGCCTACGAGCAGTACTTC. Protein: CAILEQGAYEQYF.